This T cell receptor (beta chain) was captured in a study of T cell changes during pregnancy in multiple sclerosis. This CDR3 is 16 amino acids long. The V gene lost 5 bases and the J gene lost 5 bases, with 19 bases spanning the gap. Germline CDR1 is MNHEY and CDR2 is SMNVEV (reference sequence). Data came from immunoSEQ multiplex PCR; TCRdb stores just in-frame clones and leaves some out. The data contain some 57,000 clones, about 90% of them singletons. V and J are TRBV27 and TRBJ2-1; the D gene is possibly TRBD1 (6 bases). Sequencing used peripheral blood, obtained in the first trimester of pregnancy. The TCR comes from a female donor in good health, enrolled as a control in a pregnancy study. DNA for the CDR3: TGTGCCAGCAGTGACCTGGTCGACAGGCTAAACAATGAGCAGTTCTTC. Translating it yields CASSDLVDRLNNEQFF.